This passage covers 10 T cell receptor beta chains from one sample sequenced in a study of blood T cell repertoires in COVID-19. Sequenced by immunoSEQ multiplex PCR; TCRdb stores in-frame clones only, minus some. Of around 77,000 clones in the sample, more than 65% are singletons; the top ten hold around 27%. The sequenced sample consisted of peripheral blood. The origin of the receptors is an elderly woman with active or convalescent COVID-19.

This chain uses TRBV4-3 with TRBJ2-2; 8 nucleotides line up with TRBD1. The CDR3 loop spans 16 amino acids. With V trimmed by 4 bases and J by 6 bases, 10 bases remained unmatched. The V gene's germline CDR1 is LGHNA and CDR2 YSLEER. In DNA, the CDR3 is TGCGCCAGCAGCCCCAGTGCAGGGGGCTCGTCCGGGGAGCTGTTTTTT. Its protein product is CASSPSAGGSSGELFF.

V usage is TRBV9 and J usage is TRBJ2-7; D may be TRBD1 (6 bases). V was cut by 3 bases and J by 2 bases, with 9 bases left in between. The CDR3 loop spans 13 amino acids. Germline V gene data show CDR1 as SGDLS and CDR2 as YYNGEE. The CDR3 loop is CASSADSTYEQYF. The CDR3 DNA sequence: TGTGCCAGCAGCGCGGACAGTACCTACGAGCAGTACTTC. Full variable domain (remainder filled in from reference TRBV9 and TRBJ2-7): DSGVTQTPKHLITATGQRVTLRCSPRSGDLSVYWYQQSLDQGLQFLIQYYNGEERAKGNILERFSAQQFPDLHSELNLSSLELGDSALYFCASSADSTYEQYFGPGTRLTVT.

V is TRBV7-6 and J is TRBJ1-4; the D is unclear. The germline V and J ends were trimmed by 4 bases and 5 bases, with 8 bases remaining between them. This CDR3 spans 13 amino acids. Germline assignment: CDR1 SGHVS and CDR2 FNYEAQ. The CDR3 is CASSSSRNEKLFF. In DNA, the CDR3 is TGTGCCAGCAGCTCTAGCAGAAATGAAAAACTGTTTTTT.

The chain recombines TRBV25-1 with TRBJ1-3; 11 bases match TRBD1. CDR3 length: 16 residues. Unmatched junction bases numbered 6, after V lost 8 bases and J lost 0 bases. Germline V gene data show CDR1 as MGHDK and CDR2 as SYGVNS. The CDR3 DNA sequence: TGTGCCAGCGGGGGACAGGGGGAAAGCTCTGGAAACACCATATATTTT. Encoded protein: CASGGQGESSGNTIYF.

This clone has more than one count but fewer than ten. CDR3 protein: CASSIQGAFHHGYTF. In nucleotides, the CDR3 is TGTGCCAGTAGCATACAGGGGGCCTTTCATCATGGCTACACCTTC. This rearrangement joins TRBV19 to TRBJ1-2, with TRBD1 matching 9 bases. CDR3 length: 15 amino acids. Germline CDR1 and CDR2: LNHDA and SQIVND (reference sequence). Losses at the gene ends were 6 bases for V and 6 bases for J; bases not matched to a gene: 11.

This clone is labeled medium-sized. The rearrangement uses TRBV28 and TRBJ1-6, with 8 bases fitting TRBD1. V shed 3 bases, J shed 1 base, and the junction held 5 bases outside the gene matches. Germline lookup yields CDR1 MDHEN and CDR2 SYDVKM. The CDR3 runs to 17 residues. The CDR3 spells CASSFGQGLSYNSPLHF. CDR3 nucleotide sequence: TGTGCCAGCAGTTTTGGACAGGGCTTATCCTATAATTCACCCCTCCACTTT.

A few counts support this clone. V usage is TRBV3-1 (or the pseudogene TRBV3-2) and J usage is TRBJ2-5; 8 bases are shared with TRBD2. CDR1 and CDR2 from the germline V gene are LGHDT and YNNKEL (reference sequence). CDR3 length: 18 amino acids. V lost 3 bases to trimming and J lost 5 bases; unmatched junction nucleotides: 17. The CDR3 nucleotides are TGTGCCAGCAGCCACCGCAGGAGCGGGGGTTCTCTACAGGAGACCCAGTACTTC. As protein: CASSHRRSGGSLQETQYF.

The rearrangement links TRBV10-2 to TRBJ2-7; 9 bases align to TRBD1. With V trimmed by 2 bases and J by 2 bases, 4 bases remained unmatched. This CDR3 spans 15 amino acids. The V gene's germline CDR1 is WSHSY and CDR2 SAAADI. Here the CDR3 reads CASSEDGTGTYEQYF. For the CDR3, the DNA is TGCGCCAGCAGTGAGGACGGGACAGGGACCTACGAGCAGTACTTC.

This sequence joins TRBV4-3 and TRBJ2-3; TRBD2 matches 12 bases. J lost 6 bases, V lost 0 bases, and 7 bases had no gene match. In germline, CDR1 is LGHNA, CDR2 YSLEER. This CDR3 region has 17 residues. The CDR3 spells CASSQDSSGGAADTQYF. Here the CDR3 DNA reads TGCGCCAGCAGCCAAGATTCTAGCGGGGGGGCCGCCGATACGCAGTATTTT.

The gene calls are TRBV6-6 and TRBJ1-1; TRBD1 might be the D (6 bases). The germline V gene encodes CDR1 MNHNY and CDR2 SVGAGI (reference sequence). The CDR3 contains 15 residues. The V gene lost 5 bases and the J gene lost 5 bases, with 18 bases spanning the gap. CDR3 in amino acids: CASSPQQGLGTEAFF. The CDR3 bases are TGTGCCAGCAGTCCCCAACAGGGTCTCGGGACTGAAGCTTTCTTT.